This T cell receptor beta chain appears in the sequencing data of a study of blood T cells in healthy people across ages. The use of a sample-barcoded 5' primer and a J-beta primer mix characterized a second PCR of roughly 6 to 11 cycles. Every sample returned 2.5 million or more CDR3-containing paired-end reads. TCRdb processed the 5' RACE reads anew with MiXCR; each CDR3 protein has one entry. The sample includes about 780,000 distinct CDR3 sequences, around 62% seen only once; the top ten take 28%. The CDR3 has 13 amino acids. Trimming at V came to 3 bases and at J to 5 bases, leaving 5 bases not matched to a gene. Looked up from germline, CDR1 is SQVTM and CDR2 is ANQGSEA.

J is TRBJ2-5 and V is TRBV29-1; 8 nucleotides line up with TRBD2. The receptor comes from a man aged 25 to 40 in good health. Sequencing used blood. The CDR3 DNA reads as TGCAGCGTTGACGAGGGCGGGGGGGAGACCCAGTACTTC. Its translation is CSVDEGGGETQYF.